Sequencing of this T cell receptor beta chain was carried out in a study of blood T cells in healthy people across ages. Alongside a J-beta primer mix, a sample-barcoded 5' primer served in a second PCR lasting 7 to 11 cycles. TCRdb analysed the 5' RACE reads with MiXCR anew, one entry per CDR3 protein. The profile shows 650,000 to 1,000,000 distinct CDR3 sequences, 35% to 40% of them singletons. This CDR3 has 17 amino acids. The ends were cut back, 1 base at V and 3 bases at J, with 15 bases in the middle. The TCR originated in a man aged 18 to 29 in good health. Sequenced sample: blood. This chain connects TRBV12-3 or TRBV12-4 to TRBJ2-2; tentative D call: TRBD2 (7 bases). The chain's CDR3 is CASSLVSGGVYTGELFF. For the CDR3, the DNA is TGTGCCAGCAGTTTAGTGTCGGGGGGCGTCTACACCGGGGAGCTGTTTTTT.